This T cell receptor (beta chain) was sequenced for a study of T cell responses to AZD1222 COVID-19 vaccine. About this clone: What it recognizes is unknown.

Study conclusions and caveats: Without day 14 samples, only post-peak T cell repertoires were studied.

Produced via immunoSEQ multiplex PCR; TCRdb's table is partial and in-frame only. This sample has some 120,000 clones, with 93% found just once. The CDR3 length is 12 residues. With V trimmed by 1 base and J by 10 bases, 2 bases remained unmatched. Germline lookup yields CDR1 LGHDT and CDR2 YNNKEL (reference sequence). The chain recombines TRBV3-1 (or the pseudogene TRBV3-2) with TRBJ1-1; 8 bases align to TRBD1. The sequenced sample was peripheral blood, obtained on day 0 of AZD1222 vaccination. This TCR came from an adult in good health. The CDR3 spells CASSQVTGVAFF. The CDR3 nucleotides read TGTGCCAGCAGCCAAGTGACAGGGGTAGCTTTCTTT.